This T cell receptor beta chain was identified in a study of a mutant IDH1 vaccine in newly diagnosed glioma (dated by TCRdb to the early 2020s). Study-level background: Vaccination began 4-6 weeks after radiotherapy alone, or alongside temozolomide cycles in the chemotherapy-containing groups. Visit V12 was the week-35 safety follow-up and visit V13 was the week-47 end of study. Longitudinal TCRB deep sequencing was done for about two dozen treated patients, wherever samples were available for exploratory analyses. Of the roughly 34 treated patients, approximately 60% were male and approximately 40% were female, and a mean age of around 40 years was recorded. Before enrollment, patients had received standard therapy of radiotherapy alone, temozolomide alone, or radiochemotherapy with temozolomide; most received the combination. Peripheral blood samples were drawn at six visits, namely V03 (baseline), V05, V07, V10, V12 and V13.

The paper's findings and limits, for the study overall: Immune responses induced by the vaccine were seen in roughly 95% of patients across multiple MHC alleles. The authors noted that analyses of patient blood samples could not be reproduced because of sample limitations. No apparent relationship was observed between pseudoprogression and alterations in the top peripheral T cell clonotypes detected by TCRB sequencing. Selection of PBMC samples for TCRB deep sequencing was based on availability.

The time point label for this specimen denotes: week 35, safety follow-up. Each vaccine dose, consisting of 300 ug of a 20-mer mutant IDH1 peptide in Montanide, was administered subcutaneously with topical imiquimod. Across visits V03 through V10, patients got a total of eight vaccinations, given in weeks 1, 3, 5, 7, 11, 15, 19 and 23. The donors had newly diagnosed IDH1-mutant astrocytomas of WHO grade 3 or 4 that showed loss of nuclear ATRX. The samples were drawn from NOA16, a multicentre, single-arm, open-label phase I trial in Germany that tested a mutant IDH1 peptide vaccine in humans for the first time. Genomic DNA for TCRB sequencing was extracted from EDTA blood using the DNeasy Blood and Tissue Kit. Libraries were prepared through the immunoSEQ multiplex PCR assay. The hsTCRB Kit was used according to the manufacturer's protocol to amplify rearranged TCR beta chain sequences. An Illumina MiSeq was used to sequence the TCRB libraries. From the authors' description of their analysis: The kit vendor's proprietary platform handled demultiplexing, trimming and gene mapping. TCRdb mirrors the immuneACCESS table, restricted to in-frame sequences. Some clones are absent from its copies; in checked studies, under half trace to an unresolved V gene, and the reason for the others is unknown. D and trimming were read from the DNA, whereas the V and J calls and clone size are those reported in that table. Present in this sample are fewer than 70,000 clones, approximately 86% of which were seen just once. The ten biggest clones cover roughly 2% of the sample.

To note about this clone: The antigen it recognizes is unknown. Base qualities are not at hand, and no much larger clone is one base apart.

This TCR was sampled from a man aged 25-45 years with glioma. The specimen comprised PBMCs, sampled from a glioma patient whose treatment included an IDH1 peptide vaccine.

The DNA sequence is TGCAGCGTTGAAGACCCGAGGTTTGGGGGGATGAACACTGAAGCTTTCTTT. Its translation is CSVEDPRFGGMNTEAFF. This chain joins TRBV29-1 to TRBJ1-1; the D gene is perhaps TRBD1, from 5 matching bases. CDR1 and CDR2, per the germline V gene, are SQVTM and ANQGSEA. V was cut back by 0 bases and J by 0 bases, leaving a gap of 17 bases between them. The CDR3 covers 17 residues, taking in both the cysteine and the phenylalanine. Only CDR3 DNA remains: 51 bases, in frame from the first base.